Below, one T cell receptor beta chain is given with its context. The data belong to a study of CXCR3-negative and CXCR3-positive naive CD8 T cells. Libraries were UMI-labeled 5' RACE TRB cDNA. TCRdb reprocessed the 5' RACE reads, keeping one entry per CDR3 protein, no DNA. In total, the table holds some 40,000 distinct CDR3 sequences. This CDR3 is built from 13 residues. Germline lookup yields CDR1 MNHEY and CDR2 SMNVEV (reference sequence). The origin of this receptor is a human donor in good health. Some clones in this sample may be carry-over from other donors' samples. Specimen: memory CD8+ T cells from blood. The chain has TRBV27 and TRBJ2-3; absent DNA, TCRdb's TRBD1 call cannot be checked. The CDR3 loop is CASTGASTDTQYF.